These T cell receptor beta chains were read from a single sample in a study of glioma-infiltrating T cells. TCRdb itself ran the multiplex PCR reads through MiXCR, one entry per CDR3 protein. The sample holds some 160,000 distinct CDR3 sequences, roughly two fifths seen once. Sequenced: glioma tissue, nonneoplastic brain tissue, or PBMCs (not recorded which). The origin of the receptors is a human donor with low-grade glioma or glioblastoma, undergoing nonglioma brain surgery, or in good health (not recorded which). CDR3s include the opening cysteine and the closing phenylalanine or tryptophan.

>TRBV5-1
CDSSTTGGGPYEQYF
>TRBV4-1
CASIPRTDPRNTEAFF
>TRBV28
CASTFGLAGETQYF
>TRBV6-6
CASKPGLGSDRQYF
>TRBV28
CASSLSRGLQETQYF
>TRBV3-1
CASSQDKIVGGPWKTQYF
>TRBV6-1
CASSTRGGDYEQYF
>TRBV27
CASSLSRATGNTIYF
>TRBV20-1
CSAAPLAGNYNEQFF
>TRBV27
CASRGQGGTDQHF
>TRBV7-8
CASSFGGGETQYF
>TRBV20-1
CSASSQGAAKNIQYF
>TRBV6-6
CASSYGLAGDEQYF
>TRBV20-1
CSARLQEVQLQHF
>TRBV11-2
CASSRESGTPNYGYTF
>TRBV28
CASSFRSGETRYF
>TRBV6-1
CASANRTLHNEQFF
>TRBV20-1
CSAQSLAYRDDEQFF
>TRBV28
CASSRQGSNQPQHF
>TRBV4-1
CASSRGTSGRSITDTQYF
>TRBV27
CASSPTEPGNTIYF
>TRBV20-1
CSATSGDGNTIYF
>TRBV2
CASSEAAGNYEQYF
>TRBV27
CASSLNINEQYF
>TRBV18
CASSPPTSGKNEQYF
>TRBV11-2
CASTNSAQEVSYEQYF
>TRBV28
CASSLSVGWVTGF
>TRBV29-1
CSVTSTGSGNTIYF
>TRBV7-3
CASSPSPTETQYF
>TRBV7-7
CASSPDGTVQETQYF
>TRBV7-2
CASSLGPGYTF
>TRBV27
CASSATDSTYGYTF